This T cell receptor beta chain emerged from a study of T cell changes during pregnancy in multiple sclerosis (dated by TCRdb to the late 2010s). Study-level background: The study looked at changes in the T cell repertoire across pregnancy in women with multiple sclerosis.

From the cysteine up to the phenylalanine, the CDR3 has a length of 14 residues. CDR3 DNA only is kept here, 42 bases in frame from base 1. V trim: 0 bases; J trim: 8 bases; unmatched bases: 6. CDR1 and CDR2, per the germline V gene, are LGHNA and YSLEER. Libraries came from the immunoSEQ multiplex PCR assay. Not all clones reach the TCRdb copy of this immuneACCESS table, which keeps in-frame sequences only. Checked studies attribute under half of the gap to unresolved V genes and leave the rest unexplained. The sample table holds tens of thousands of clones, of which roughly 91% were seen once. The ten biggest clones cover over 1.5% of the sample. On this clone: Which antigen it targets is not known. No base-level quality is on record; no much larger clone is a single base apart.

The sequence links TRBV4-3 to TRBJ2-7; 8 bases in between match TRBD1. The sequence was obtained from a female donor in good health, enrolled as a control in a pregnancy study. The source material was peripheral blood, sampled after pregnancy. The nucleotides are TGCGCCAGCAGCCAAGACCGGACAGGGTTGAAGCAGTACTTC. It translates to CASSQDRTGLKQYF.